These T cell receptor beta chains were read from a single sample in a study of shared clonotypes between healthy human individuals. Repertoires were generated with immunoSEQ multiplex PCR, while TCRdb's copy carries only in-frame clones and drops some. The sample carries 730,000 or so clones, around 72% recorded once. Sequencing used memory CD4+ T cells sorted from blood. The source is a woman in her thirties in good health. The CDR3 runs from the conserved cysteine through the conserved F or W. D genes are given only for firm matches. A clone size is listed for some rows: how often the clone was seen (once, few, many), or a class if it is expanded.

TRBV5-1	15	.	TRBJ2-5	TRBD2	CASSLNLAGEETQYF	TGCGCCAGCAGCCTAAACCTAGCGGGAGAAGAGACCCAGTACTTC
TRBV28	17	.	TRBJ2-3	TRBD2	CASTPPAGGPGTDTQYF	TGTGCCAGCACCCCCCCAGCGGGAGGGCCAGGCACAGATACGCAGTATTTT
TRBV5-1	14	.	TRBJ1-2	.	CASSLYEANYGYTF	TGCGCCAGCAGCTTGTACGAAGCTAACTATGGCTACACCTTC
TRBV4-2	15	.	TRBJ2-7	.	CASSQEMNSFYEQYF	TGTGCCAGCAGCCAAGAAATGAATAGCTTCTACGAGCAGTACTTC
TRBV7-8	13	many	TRBJ2-3	.	CASRQLNLDTQYF	TGTGCCAGCAGGCAACTCAACCTAGATACGCAGTATTTT
TRBV18	17	.	TRBJ1-1	.	CASSRNTPTRMNTEAFF	TGTGCCAGCTCCCGCAACACCCCGACTCGAATGAACACTGAAGCTTTCTTT
TRBV29-1	15	.	TRBJ1-1	TRBD1	CSVEDLGTGNTEAFF	TGCAGCGTTGAAGATCTGGGGACAGGGAACACTGAAGCTTTCTTT
TRBV4-1	16	.	TRBJ2-7	TRBD1	CASSLGPGQEPYEQYF	TGCGCCAGCAGCCTAGGCCCGGGACAGGAGCCCTACGAGCAGTACTTC
TRBV28	15	.	TRBJ1-2	.	CASSLASGGNYGYTF	TGTGCCAGCAGTTTGGCGTCGGGGGGGAACTATGGCTACACCTTC
TRBV11-3	17	many	TRBJ2-6	TRBD1	CASSPGTDPSGANVLTF	TGTGCCAGCAGCCCAGGGACAGACCCCTCTGGGGCCAACGTCCTGACTTTC
TRBV7-9	14	many	TRBJ2-7	.	CASSFNVGIYEQYF	TGTGCCAGCAGCTTTAATGTGGGAATCTACGAGCAGTACTTC
TRBV6-1	17	.	TRBJ1-2	.	CASSELTGQLRYYGYTF	TGTGCCAGCAGTGAACTAACGGGACAACTGCGGTACTATGGCTACACCTTC
TRBV11-2	18	.	TRBJ2-2	.	CASRPSYGAWRDTGELFF	TGTGCCAGCAGACCCAGCTACGGCGCTTGGCGGGACACCGGGGAGCTGTTTTTT
TRBV14	16	few	TRBJ1-3	.	CASSQGRGFLGNTIYF	TGTGCCAGCAGCCAAGGGAGGGGGTTCCTTGGGAACACCATATATTTT
TRBV6-4	16	few	TRBJ2-3	TRBD2	CASTLSAGDRADTQYF	TGTGCCAGCACGCTAAGTGCGGGGGATCGGGCAGATACGCAGTATTTT
TRBV9	15	.	TRBJ1-4	.	CASSPWGVDNEKLFF	TGTGCCAGCAGCCCTTGGGGGGTAGATAATGAAAAACTGTTTTTT
TRBV27	14	few	TRBJ1-5	.	CASSRRGRNQPQHF	TGTGCCAGCAGTCGGAGAGGGAGGAACCAGCCCCAGCATTTT
TRBV28	13	few	TRBJ1-1	.	CASRWGLNTEAFF	TGTGCCAGCAGATGGGGCTTGAACACTGAAGCTTTCTTT
TRBV2	14	.	TRBJ2-3	TRBD2	CASRRLAGGYTQYF	TGTGCCAGCAGGAGACTAGCGGGCGGGTATACGCAGTATTTT
TRBV5-1	14	.	TRBJ2-7	TRBD2	CASSLRASGTEQYF	TGCGCCAGCAGCTTGCGGGCTAGCGGGACCGAGCAGTACTTC
TRBV18	15	.	TRBJ1-1	.	CASSPGWDRPTEAFF	TGTGCCAGCTCACCAGGGTGGGATCGGCCCACTGAAGCTTTCTTT
TRBV18	15	.	TRBJ1-5	.	CASTRDKYSNQPQHF	TGTGCCAGCACCCGGGACAAGTATAGCAATCAGCCCCAGCATTTT
TRBV28	15	.	TRBJ2-7	TRBD1	CASSQSTGGSHEQYF	TGTGCCAGCAGTCAATCGACAGGGGGGAGCCACGAGCAGTACTTC
TRBV28	15	few	TRBJ1-5	.	CASSLLGSRNQPQHF	TGTGCCAGCAGTTTATTGGGGAGTCGCAATCAGCCCCAGCATTTT
TRBV30	13	.	TRBJ2-4	.	CAWTGFSKNIQYF	TGTGCCTGGACTGGGTTTAGCAAAAACATTCAGTACTTC
TRBV5-7	15	.	TRBJ2-7	TRBD2	CASSPGGDRIKRQYF	TGTGCCAGCAGCCCGGGGGGGGACCGAATCAAGAGGCAGTACTTC
TRBV5-4	14	.	TRBJ2-5	.	CASSLVSHLETQYF	TGTGCCAGCAGCTTGGTCTCGCATCTCGAGACCCAGTACTTC
TRBV7-9	14	.	TRBJ1-1	.	CASSPGRTNTEAFF	TGTGCCAGCAGCCCCGGGCGGACGAACACTGAAGCTTTCTTT
TRBV19	16	.	TRBJ2-1	TRBD2	CASDSSGRAGYNEQFF	TGTGCCAGTGACAGTAGCGGGAGGGCGGGGTACAATGAGCAGTTCTTC
TRBV2	15	few	TRBJ1-5	.	CASSVLGYSNQPQHF	TGTGCCAGCAGTGTACTGGGATATAGCAATCAGCCCCAGCATTTT
TRBV5-4	15	many	TRBJ2-1	.	CASSQVGSSYNEQFF	TGTGCCAGCAGCCAAGTTGGGAGCTCCTACAATGAGCAGTTCTTC
TRBV30	15	.	TRBJ2-7	.	CAWNPGDSFAYEQYF	TGTGCCTGGAACCCGGGAGACAGTTTCGCCTACGAGCAGTACTTC
TRBV5-1	15	few	TRBJ2-2	.	CASSSGRTYTGELFF	TGCGCCAGCAGCTCGGGCCGAACTTACACCGGGGAGCTGTTTTTT
TRBV6-4	16	.	TRBJ2-1	.	CASIRGAGARYNEQFF	TGTGCCAGCATACGGGGGGCGGGAGCTAGGTACAATGAGCAGTTCTTC
TRBV4-1	20	many	TRBJ1-5	TRBD1	CASSQGHTGELEISNQPQHF	TGCGCCAGCAGCCAAGGTCACACAGGGGAACTTGAAATAAGCAATCAGCCCCAGCATTTT
TRBV12-5	13	.	TRBJ1-1	.	CASGLEQGTEAFF	TGTGCTAGTGGTTTGGAACAGGGAACAGAAGCTTTCTTT
TRBV5-6	15	.	TRBJ2-7	.	CASSLVLGTPYEQYF	TGTGCCAGCAGCTTGGTTTTAGGGACACCCTACGAGCAGTACTTC
TRBV6-5	12	.	TRBJ2-5	TRBD1	CASKDRVQTQYF	TGTGCCAGCAAGGACAGGGTGCAGACCCAGTACTTC
TRBV2	12	.	TRBJ2-1	TRBD2	CASRGTSSEQFF	TGTGCCAGCAGGGGGACTAGCTCCGAGCAGTTCTTC
TRBV19	13	many	TRBJ2-1	.	CASSIDPRVEQFF	TGTGCCAGTAGTATAGATCCAAGGGTTGAGCAGTTCTTC
TRBV30	12	few	TRBJ1-1	.	CAWSVFGTEAFF	TGTGCCTGGAGTGTATTCGGGACTGAAGCTTTCTTT
TRBV10-2	11	once	TRBJ2-1	.	CASSERNEQFF	TGCGCCAGCAGTGAACGCAATGAGCAGTTCTTC
TRBV15	14	.	TRBJ1-1	.	CATSRVFWGTEAFF	TGTGCCACCAGCAGAGTGTTTTGGGGTACGGAAGCTTTCTTT
TRBV29-1	15	.	TRBJ2-1	TRBD1	CSVRGSGTAWNEQFF	TGCAGCGTTAGAGGTTCCGGGACAGCCTGGAATGAGCAGTTCTTC
TRBV5-6	14	.	TRBJ2-1	.	CASSRIGSYNEQFF	TGTGCCAGCAGCCGAATAGGCTCTTACAATGAGCAGTTCTTC
TRBV10-3	14	.	TRBJ2-7	.	CAISGPGKAYEQYF	TGTGCCATCAGTGGCCCAGGCAAGGCCTACGAGCAGTACTTC
TRBV5-1	14	.	TRBJ1-1	.	CASSPGHEGTEAFF	TGCGCCAGCAGCCCAGGACATGAGGGCACTGAAGCTTTCTTT
TRBV28	12	few	TRBJ2-7	TRBD1	CASRGQAYEQYF	TGTGCCAGCAGAGGACAGGCCTACGAGCAGTACTTC